The 21 T cell receptor beta chains in this list originate from one sample, sequenced in a study of T cells after yellow fever vaccination. A single record per CDR3 protein comes from TCRdb applying MiXCR to the 5' RACE reads. The table has roughly 190,000 distinct CDR3 sequences, approximately 10% seen once. The specimen comprised CD8+ T cells sorted from PBMCs, sampled 15 days after the yellow fever booster vaccination. These receptors all come from a man between 18 and 35 years old who received the YFV17D yellow fever vaccine.

The V and J genes are TRBV9 and TRBJ1-3, with TRBD1 matching 7 bases. V dropped 6 bases and J dropped 2; count of bases not matched to a gene: 5. This CDR3 has 14 amino acids. Germline CDR1 reads SGDLS; CDR2 reads YYNGEE. This CDR3 is CASIDTGAGNTIYF. In nucleotides, the CDR3 is TGTGCCAGCATCGATACAGGGGCTGGAAACACCATATATTTT.

With respect to this clonotype: A clone one base away is much larger, so this may be a read error. CDR3 sequence: CGSSGPRLAGEYYNEQFF. CDR3 in DNA: TGTGGCAGCAGTGGCCCCAGACTAGCGGGGGAATACTACAATGAGCAGTTCTTC. The chain combines TRBV6-5 with TRBJ2-1, with 12 bases lining up with TRBD2. The CDR3 consists of 18 residues. The germline V gene has CDR1 MNHEY and CDR2 SVGAGI.

This clonotype was detected ten times or more. The gene calls are TRBV27 and TRBJ2-3; possible D gene TRBD2, 5 bases. The CDR3 spans 13 residues. The ends were cut back, 10 bases at V and 2 bases at J, with 13 bases in the middle. Germline V gene sequence: CDR1 MNHEY, CDR2 SMNVEV (reference sequence). CDR3 in amino acids: CAIRGMYTDTQYF. As DNA, the CDR3 is TGTGCCATTCGGGGAATGTACACAGATACGCAGTATTTT.

The gene calls are TRBV2 and TRBJ1-6; TRBD1 matches at 9 bases. V shed 6 bases, J shed 6 bases, and the junction held 9 bases outside the gene matches. Germline V gene data show CDR1 as SNHLY and CDR2 as FYNNEI. This CDR3 comprises 16 residues. The CDR3 reads CASRAGQGTSNSPLHF. In DNA, the CDR3 is TGTGCCAGCAGGGCCGGACAGGGGACTAGTAATTCACCCCTCCACTTT.

This chain links TRBV4-1 with TRBJ1-4; D possibly corresponds to TRBD1 (6 bases). The CDR3 contains 14 residues. The germline gives CDR1 MGHRA, CDR2 YSYEKL. V was pared by 4 bases and J by 7 bases, with 13 bases between. CDR3 nucleotide sequence: TGCGCCAGCAGCCCCGAGGGGGGAGCTGAAAAACTGTTTTTT. Translated, it gives CASSPEGGAEKLFF.

This clonotype was picked up a small number of times. This rearrangement joins TRBV9 to TRBJ2-2; D gene ambiguous. Germline CDR1 and CDR2: SGDLS and YYNGEE. Trimming shortened V by 3 bases and J by 4 bases, and 13 bases separated the two germline ends. The CDR3 is 15 amino acids. The CDR3 spells CASSGPRSRTGELFF. The CDR3 DNA is TGTGCCAGCAGCGGGCCACGTTCGCGCACCGGGGAGCTGTTTTTT.

The chain recombines TRBV5-1 with TRBJ1-2; no definite D call. The CDR3 spans 14 residues. Germline lookup yields CDR1 SGHRS and CDR2 YFSETQ. Trimming removed 3 bases at V and 3 bases at J, with 12 bases between. The CDR3 loop reads CASSYLGYHYGYTF. CDR3 DNA: TGCGCCAGCAGCTACCTCGGTTACCACTATGGCTACACCTTC.

This chain links TRBV11-2 with TRBJ2-2; 9 bases line up with TRBD1. The CDR3 is 16 amino acids. After removal of 4 bases from V and 6 bases from J, the junction contained 9 bases not matched to a gene. CDR1 is SGHAT, CDR2 FQNNGV, per germline. Here the CDR3 reads CASSSNRGRSAGELFF. The CDR3, as DNA: TGTGCCAGCAGCTCAAACAGGGGGCGGTCAGCCGGGGAGCTGTTTTTT.

The chain couples TRBV7-9 to TRBJ2-1; D is uncertain. The CDR3 spans 12 residues. The V and J ends lost 8 bases and 7 bases respectively, with 12 bases between them. The germline CDR1 and CDR2 sequences are SEHNR and FQNEAQ (reference sequence). CDR3 amino acids: CASGGSSNEQFF. CDR3 nucleotide sequence: TGTGCCAGCGGCGGTAGCTCTAATGAGCAGTTCTTC.

This clonotype came up many times. V and J are TRBV27 and TRBJ2-7, with 7 positions matching TRBD2. This CDR3 spans 13 amino acids. Germline CDR1 reads MNHEY; CDR2 reads SMNVEV (reference sequence). The ends lost 5 bases at V and 3 bases at J; junction bases unmatched: 4. The CDR3 DNA is TGTGCCAGCAGTCTAGCGGTTGGCTACGAGCAGTACGTC. This codes for CASSLAVGYEQYV.

This sequence joins TRBV20-1 and TRBJ1-2; D is unresolved. The CDR3 has 14 amino acids. The germline gives CDR1 DFQATT, CDR2 SNEGSKA (reference sequence). Trimming took 1 base from V and 4 from J, leaving 13 bases between them. DNA for the CDR3: TGCAGTGCTAGAGGCCGTTCCAACCTCTATGGCTACACCTTC. Protein: CSARGRSNLYGYTF.

V is TRBV12-3 or TRBV12-4 and J is TRBJ2-7; the match to TRBD2 covers 9 bases. The length of the CDR3 is 15 residues. V shed 8 bases and J 4 bases; nucleotides not matched to a gene: 12. The CDR3 DNA sequence: TGTGCCAGCGGGGCTCCGGCTAGCGGGGCATACGAGCAGTACTTC. Amino acid sequence: CASGAPASGAYEQYF.

V usage is TRBV28 and J usage is TRBJ1-6, with TRBD1 matching over 8 bases. Germline-derived CDR1 and CDR2 are MDHEN and SYDVKM. V gave up 6 bases and J gave up 6 bases; unmatched junction bases: 4. CDR3 length: 14 amino acids. CDR3 region: CASRPDRGNSPLHF. The CDR3 DNA follows: TGTGCCAGCAGGCCCGACAGGGGTAATTCACCCCTCCACTTT.

This clonotype was counted many times. The chain combines TRBV3-1 with TRBJ2-6; weak D call: TRBD1 (6 bases). Deletions cut 1 base from V and 1 base from J, with 8 bases between. The germline V gene encodes CDR1 LGHDT and CDR2 YNNKEL (reference sequence). The CDR3 length is 16 residues. The CDR3 sequence is CASSQGTASGANVLTF. CDR3 bases: TGTGCCAGCAGCCAAGGGACAGCTTCTGGGGCCAACGTCCTGACTTTC. Full variable domain (rest looked up from reference TRBV3-1 and TRBJ2-6): DTAVSQTPKYLVTQMGNDKSIKCEQNLGHDTMYWYKQDSKKFLKIMFSYNNKELIINETVPNRFSPKSPDKAHLNLHINSLELGDSAVYFCASSQGTASGANVLTFGAGSRLTVL.

The rearrangement links TRBV20-1 to TRBJ2-1; D could derive from TRBD1 or TRBD2 (7 bases each). Germline CDR1 DFQATT, CDR2 SNEGSKA (reference sequence). The CDR3 loop spans 14 amino acids. V lost 6 bases, J lost 3 bases, and 15 bases lay in between. CDR3 region: CSASRGTNYNEQFF. DNA of the CDR3: TGCAGTGCCAGCAGGGGGACTAACTACAATGAGCAGTTCTTC.

This clonotype occurred a few times. The chain recombines TRBV27 with TRBJ2-7, with 8 bases aligning to TRBD1. Trimming removed 6 bases from V and 3 bases from J; junction bases left unmatched: 10. Germline loops: CDR1 MNHEY, CDR2 SMNVEV (reference sequence). This CDR3 is 15 amino acids long. CDR3 sequence (DNA): TGTGCCAGCAGCCGTAGGACAGGGTTAAGCTACGAGCAGTACTTC. It yields the protein CASSRRTGLSYEQYF.

The J gene is TRBJ2-2, the V gene TRBV15; no clear D. Trimming left V 3 bases short and J 8 bases short, with 16 bases between. The CDR3 contains 15 residues. The germline V gene has CDR1 LNHNV and CDR2 YYDKDF (reference sequence). The CDR3 region is CATSSAVTSPGELFF. The CDR3, as DNA: TGTGCCACCAGCAGCGCCGTTACGAGTCCTGGGGAGCTGTTTTTT.

The gene calls are TRBV6-5 and TRBJ2-2; 11 bases are shared with TRBD1. This CDR3 contains 15 residues. Looked up from germline, CDR1 is MNHEY and CDR2 is SVGAGI. V lost 3 bases to trimming and J lost 6 bases; unmatched junction nucleotides: 3. The CDR3 reads CASSYRTGGSGELFF. Here the CDR3 DNA reads TGTGCCAGCAGTTATAGGACAGGGGGCTCCGGGGAGCTGTTTTTT.

The chain has TRBV5-1 and TRBJ1-6; a weak D match, TRBD1 (6 bases). The length of the CDR3 is 17 residues. V gave up 0 bases and J gave up 5 bases, with 15 bases separating them. Germline loops: CDR1 SGHRS, CDR2 YFSETQ. This chain's CDR3 is CASSLARGAGDNSPLHF. DNA for the CDR3: TGCGCCAGCAGCTTGGCTCGGGGAGCAGGGGATAATTCACCCCTCCACTTT.

The rearrangement uses TRBV7-3 and TRBJ1-6, with D possibly being TRBD1 (6 bases). Germline-derived CDR1 and CDR2 are SGHTA and FQGTGA. Trimming cost V 1 base and J 7 bases, with 14 bases left between them. This CDR3 has 16 amino acids. The CDR3 DNA reads TGTGCCAGCAGCTTAAACGGGGGGGGCACGAATTCACCCCTCCACTTT. It yields the protein CASSLNGGGTNSPLHF.

The rearrangement joins TRBV7-9 to TRBJ2-7; no reliable D call. Germline V lookup: CDR1 SEHNR, CDR2 FQNEAQ (reference sequence). V lost 3 bases and J 3 bases, leaving 9 bases between the germline ends. This CDR3 comprises 13 residues. CDR3 in DNA: TGTGCCAGCAGCTTCCTCTCGGGCTACGAGCAGTACTTC. Residues: CASSFLSGYEQYF.